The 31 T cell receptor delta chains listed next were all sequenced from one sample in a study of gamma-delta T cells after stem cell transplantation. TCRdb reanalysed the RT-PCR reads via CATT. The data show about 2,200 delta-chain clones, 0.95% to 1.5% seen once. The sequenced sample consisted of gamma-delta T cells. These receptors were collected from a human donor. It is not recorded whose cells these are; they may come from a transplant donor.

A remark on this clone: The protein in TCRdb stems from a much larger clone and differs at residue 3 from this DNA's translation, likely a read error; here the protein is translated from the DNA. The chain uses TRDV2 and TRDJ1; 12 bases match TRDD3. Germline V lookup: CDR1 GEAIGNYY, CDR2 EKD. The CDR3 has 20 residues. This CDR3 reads CARDTVGLGDTPRVGDKLIF. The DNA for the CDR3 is TGTGCCCGTGACACCGTGGGTCTGGGGGATACGCCACGGGTCGGCGATAAACTCATCTTT.

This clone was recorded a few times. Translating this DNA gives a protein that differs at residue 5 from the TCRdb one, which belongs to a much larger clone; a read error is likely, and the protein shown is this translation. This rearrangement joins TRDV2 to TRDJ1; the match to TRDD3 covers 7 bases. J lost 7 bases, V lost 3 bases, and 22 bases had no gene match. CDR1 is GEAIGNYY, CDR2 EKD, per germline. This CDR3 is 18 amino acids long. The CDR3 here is CACDAVADLSGDRGKLIF. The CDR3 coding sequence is TGTGCCTGTGACGCCGTTGCGGATTTATCGGGGGATCGGGGTAAACTCATCTTT.

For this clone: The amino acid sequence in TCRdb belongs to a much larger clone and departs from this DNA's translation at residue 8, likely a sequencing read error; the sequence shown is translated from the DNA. The CDR3 DNA is TGTGCCTGTGAAAAACTAAACCGGGGACCGAACGACGATAAACTCATCTTT. This encodes CACEKLNRGPNDDKLIF. This rearrangement joins TRDV2 to TRDJ1; D perhaps matches TRDD3 (5 bases). The CDR3 totals 17 residues. V lost 4 bases, J lost 4 bases, and 24 bases lay in between. CDR1 GEAIGNYY and CDR2 EKD come from the germline V gene.

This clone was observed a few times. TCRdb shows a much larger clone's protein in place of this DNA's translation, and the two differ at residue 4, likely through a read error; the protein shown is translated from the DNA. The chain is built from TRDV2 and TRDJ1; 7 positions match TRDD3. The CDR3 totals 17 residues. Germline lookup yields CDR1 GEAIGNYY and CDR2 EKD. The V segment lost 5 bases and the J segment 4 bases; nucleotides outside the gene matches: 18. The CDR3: CACAKLNWGPNDDKLIF. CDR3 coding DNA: TGTGCCTGTGCAAAACTAAACTGGGGACCGAACGACGATAAACTCATCTTT.

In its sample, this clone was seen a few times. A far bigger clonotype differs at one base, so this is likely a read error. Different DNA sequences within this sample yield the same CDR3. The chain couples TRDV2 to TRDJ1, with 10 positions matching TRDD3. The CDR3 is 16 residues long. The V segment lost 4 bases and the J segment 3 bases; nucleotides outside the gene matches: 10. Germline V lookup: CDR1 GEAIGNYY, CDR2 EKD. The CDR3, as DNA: TGTGCCTGTGATGCGCTAGTACTGGGGGATTCCGATAAACTCATCTTT. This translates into CACDALVLGDSDKLIF.

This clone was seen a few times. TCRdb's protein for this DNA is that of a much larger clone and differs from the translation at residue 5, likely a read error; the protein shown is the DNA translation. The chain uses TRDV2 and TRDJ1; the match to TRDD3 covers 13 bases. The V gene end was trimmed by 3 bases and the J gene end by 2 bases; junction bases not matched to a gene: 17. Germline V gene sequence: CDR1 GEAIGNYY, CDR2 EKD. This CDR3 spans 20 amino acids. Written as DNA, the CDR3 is TGTGCCTGTGACGCCCTGCGTACTGGGGGATACGCTGATCGGACCGATAAACTCATCTTT. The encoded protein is CACDALRTGGYADRTDKLIF.

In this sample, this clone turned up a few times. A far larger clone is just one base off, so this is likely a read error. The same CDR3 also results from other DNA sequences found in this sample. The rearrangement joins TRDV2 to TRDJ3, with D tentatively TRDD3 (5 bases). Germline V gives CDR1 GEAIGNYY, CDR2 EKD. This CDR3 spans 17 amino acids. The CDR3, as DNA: TGTGCCTGTGACGGGGTACTGAATGTCGGGGACACCCGTCAGATGTTTTTC. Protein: CACDGVLNVGDTRQMFF.

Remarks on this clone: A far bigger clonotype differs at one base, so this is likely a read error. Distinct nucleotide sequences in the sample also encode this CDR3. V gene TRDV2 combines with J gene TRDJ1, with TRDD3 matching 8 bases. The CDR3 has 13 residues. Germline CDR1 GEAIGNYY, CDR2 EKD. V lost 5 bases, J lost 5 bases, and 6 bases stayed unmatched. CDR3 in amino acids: CACVLWGTDKLIF. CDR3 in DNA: TGTGCCTGTGTCCTCTGGGGGACAGATAAACTCATCTTT.

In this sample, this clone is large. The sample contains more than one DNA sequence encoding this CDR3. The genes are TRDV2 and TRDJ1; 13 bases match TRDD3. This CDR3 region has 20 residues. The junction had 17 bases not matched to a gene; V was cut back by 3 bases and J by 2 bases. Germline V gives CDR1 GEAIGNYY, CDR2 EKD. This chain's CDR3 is CACDPLRTGGYADRTDKLIF. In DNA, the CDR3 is TGTGCCTGTGACCCCCTGCGTACTGGGGGATACGCTGATCGGACCGATAAACTCATCTTT.

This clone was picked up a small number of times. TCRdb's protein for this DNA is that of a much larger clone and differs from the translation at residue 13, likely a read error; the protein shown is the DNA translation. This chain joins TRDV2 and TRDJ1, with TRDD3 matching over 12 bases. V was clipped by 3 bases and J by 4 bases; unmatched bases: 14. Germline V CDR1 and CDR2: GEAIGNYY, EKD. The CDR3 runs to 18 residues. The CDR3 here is CACDRLVLGDTLIDKLIF. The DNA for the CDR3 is TGTGCCTGTGACCGTTTGGTACTGGGGGATACCCTCATCGATAAACTCATCTTT.

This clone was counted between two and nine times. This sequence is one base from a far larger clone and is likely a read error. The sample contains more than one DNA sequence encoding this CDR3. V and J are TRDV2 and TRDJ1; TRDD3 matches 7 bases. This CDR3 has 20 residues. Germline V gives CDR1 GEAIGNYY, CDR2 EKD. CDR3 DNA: TGTGCCTGTGACACCGTGATTGGGGGACCCCGTCGGGGGTCCGGCGATAAACTCATTTTT. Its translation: CACDTVIGGPRRGSGDKLIF.

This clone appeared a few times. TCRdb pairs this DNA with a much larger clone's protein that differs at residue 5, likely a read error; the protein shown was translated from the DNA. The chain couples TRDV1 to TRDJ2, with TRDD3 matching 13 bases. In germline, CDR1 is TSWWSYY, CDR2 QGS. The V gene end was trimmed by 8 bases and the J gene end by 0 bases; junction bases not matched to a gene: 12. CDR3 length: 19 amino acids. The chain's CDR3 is CALTNTGGYVKPLTAQLFF. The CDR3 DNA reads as TGTGCTCTTACAAATACTGGGGGATACGTGAAACCTTTGACAGCACAACTCTTCTTT.

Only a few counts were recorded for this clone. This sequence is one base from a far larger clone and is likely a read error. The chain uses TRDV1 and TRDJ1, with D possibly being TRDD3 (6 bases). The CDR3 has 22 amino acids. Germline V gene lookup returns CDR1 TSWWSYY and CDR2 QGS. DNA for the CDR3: TGTGCTCTTGGGGAACGGAGATCTGTAGTGTACTGGGAAACACTAAGAACCGATAAACCCATCTTT. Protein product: CALGERRSVVYWETLRTDKPIF.

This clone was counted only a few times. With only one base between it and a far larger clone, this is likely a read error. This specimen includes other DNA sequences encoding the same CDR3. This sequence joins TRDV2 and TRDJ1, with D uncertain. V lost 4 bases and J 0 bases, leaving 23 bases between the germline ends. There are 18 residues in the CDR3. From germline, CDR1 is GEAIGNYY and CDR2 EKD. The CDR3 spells CACETVPSGTQYTDKLIF. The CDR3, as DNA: TGTGCCTGTGAAACAGTACCGTCAGGGACCCAATACACCGATAAACTCATCTTT.

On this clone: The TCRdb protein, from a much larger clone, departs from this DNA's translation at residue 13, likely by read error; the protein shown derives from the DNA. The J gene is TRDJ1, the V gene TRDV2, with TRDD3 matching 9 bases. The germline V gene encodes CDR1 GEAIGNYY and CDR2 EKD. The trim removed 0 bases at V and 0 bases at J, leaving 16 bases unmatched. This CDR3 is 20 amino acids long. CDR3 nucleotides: TGTGCCTGTGACACCGTAAGTCCCTTGGGGGATAAAAGTGACACCGATAAACTCATCTTT. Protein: CACDTVSPLGDKSDTDKLIF.

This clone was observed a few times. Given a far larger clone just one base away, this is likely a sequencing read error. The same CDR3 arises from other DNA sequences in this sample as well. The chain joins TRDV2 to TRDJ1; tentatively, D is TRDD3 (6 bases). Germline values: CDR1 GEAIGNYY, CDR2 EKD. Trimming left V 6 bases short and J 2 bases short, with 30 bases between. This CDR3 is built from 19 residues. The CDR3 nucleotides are TGTGCCTGTTCCGCGCTGGATACTGCAGCTCTGCATCCAACCGATAAACTCATCTTT. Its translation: CACSALDTAALHPTDKLIF.

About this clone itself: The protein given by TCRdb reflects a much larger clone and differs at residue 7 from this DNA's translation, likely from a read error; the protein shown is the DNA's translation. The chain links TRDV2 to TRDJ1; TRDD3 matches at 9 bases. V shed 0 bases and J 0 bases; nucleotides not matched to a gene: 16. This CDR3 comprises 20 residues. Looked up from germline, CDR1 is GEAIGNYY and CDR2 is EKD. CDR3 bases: TGTGCCTGTGACACCGTAGGTCCCTTGGGGGATAAAAGGGACACCGATAAACTCATCTTT. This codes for CACDTVGPLGDKRDTDKLIF.

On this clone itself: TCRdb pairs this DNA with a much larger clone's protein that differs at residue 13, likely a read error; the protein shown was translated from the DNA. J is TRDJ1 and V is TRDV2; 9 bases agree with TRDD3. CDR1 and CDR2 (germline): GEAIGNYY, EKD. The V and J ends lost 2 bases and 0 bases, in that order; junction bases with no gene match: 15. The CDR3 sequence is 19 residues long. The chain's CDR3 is CACDRVLVTGGHNTDKLIF. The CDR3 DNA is TGTGCCTGTGACAGGGTCCTGGTCACTGGGGGACACAACACCGATAAACTCATCTTT.

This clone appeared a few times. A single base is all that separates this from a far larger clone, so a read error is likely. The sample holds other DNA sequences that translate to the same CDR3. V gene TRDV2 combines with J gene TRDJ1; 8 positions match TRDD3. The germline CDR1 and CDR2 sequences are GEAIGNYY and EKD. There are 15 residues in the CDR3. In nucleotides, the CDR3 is TGTGCCTGTGACTCTATGATGGGGGATCCCGACAAACTCATCTTT. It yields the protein CACDSMMGDPDKLIF.

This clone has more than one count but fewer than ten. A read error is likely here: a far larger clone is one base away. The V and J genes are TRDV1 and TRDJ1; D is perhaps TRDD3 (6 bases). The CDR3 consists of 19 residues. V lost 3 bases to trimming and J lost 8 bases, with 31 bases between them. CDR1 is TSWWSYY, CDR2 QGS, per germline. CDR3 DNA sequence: TGTGCTCTTGGGGACCCATCCTCGACCCGGGGGACTCGGACTCGGAAACTCATCTTT. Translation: CALGDPSSTRGTRTRKLIF.

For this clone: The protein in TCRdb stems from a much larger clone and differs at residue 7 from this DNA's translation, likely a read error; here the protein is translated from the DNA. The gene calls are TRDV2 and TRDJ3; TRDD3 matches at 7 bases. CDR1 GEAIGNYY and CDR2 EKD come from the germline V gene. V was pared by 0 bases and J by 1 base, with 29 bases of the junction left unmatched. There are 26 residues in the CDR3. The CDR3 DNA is TGTGCCTGTGACACCGTAACGCCCCCGGGGCTGGGGGCCACCCTTCTCAGTTCCTGGGACACCCGACAGATGTTTTTC. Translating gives CACDTVTPPGLGATLLSSWDTRQMFF.

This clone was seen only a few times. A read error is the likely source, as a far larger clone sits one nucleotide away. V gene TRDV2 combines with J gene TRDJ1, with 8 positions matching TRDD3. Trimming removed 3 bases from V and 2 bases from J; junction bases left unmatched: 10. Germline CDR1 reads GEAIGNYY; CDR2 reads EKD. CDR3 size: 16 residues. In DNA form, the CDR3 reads TGTGCCTGTGACGCCCTATTTGTGGGGGATACCGATAAACTCATCTTT. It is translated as CACDALFVGDTDKLIF.

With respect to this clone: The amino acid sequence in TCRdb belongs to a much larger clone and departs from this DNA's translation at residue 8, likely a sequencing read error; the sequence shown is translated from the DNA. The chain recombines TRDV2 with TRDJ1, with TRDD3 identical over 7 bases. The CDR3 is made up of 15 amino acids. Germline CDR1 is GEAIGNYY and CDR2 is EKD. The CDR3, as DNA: TGTGCCTGTGACTCTATACTGAGGGATACCGCTAAACTCATCTTT. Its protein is CACDSILRDTAKLIF.

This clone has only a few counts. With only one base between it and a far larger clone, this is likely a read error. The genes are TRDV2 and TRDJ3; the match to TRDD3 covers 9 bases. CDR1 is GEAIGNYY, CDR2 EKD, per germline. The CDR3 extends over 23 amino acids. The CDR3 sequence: CACDTVGLLAGGLRSWGTRQMFF. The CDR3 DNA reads TGTGCCTGTGACACCGTGGGCTTACTAGCTGGGGGATTACGCTCCTGGGGCACCCGACAGATGTTTTTC.

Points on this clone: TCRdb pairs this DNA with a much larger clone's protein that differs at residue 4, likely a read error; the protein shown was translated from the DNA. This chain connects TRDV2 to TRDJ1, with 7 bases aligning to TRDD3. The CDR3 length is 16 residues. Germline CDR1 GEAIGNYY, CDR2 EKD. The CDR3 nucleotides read TGTGCCTGTGCCACCTTGCTGGGGGTTCTCACCGATAAACTCATCTTT. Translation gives CACATLLGVLTDKLIF.

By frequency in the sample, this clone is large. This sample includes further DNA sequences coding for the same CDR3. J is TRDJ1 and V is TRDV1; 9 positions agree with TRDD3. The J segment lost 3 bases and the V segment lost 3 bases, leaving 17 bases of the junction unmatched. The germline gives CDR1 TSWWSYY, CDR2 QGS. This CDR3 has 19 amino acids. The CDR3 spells CALGERTGGKSGSSDKLIF. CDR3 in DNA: TGTGCTCTTGGGGAGAGAACTGGGGGAAAGTCCGGCTCCTCCGATAAACTCATCTTT.

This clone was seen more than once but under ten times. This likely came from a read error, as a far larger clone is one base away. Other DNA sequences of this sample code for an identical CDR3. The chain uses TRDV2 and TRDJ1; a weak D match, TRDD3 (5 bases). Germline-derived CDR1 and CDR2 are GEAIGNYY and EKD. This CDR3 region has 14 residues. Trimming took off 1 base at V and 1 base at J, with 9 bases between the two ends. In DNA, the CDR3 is TGTGCCTGTGACACGTGGGGAGCCACCGATAAACTCATCTTT. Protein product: CACDTWGATDKLIF.

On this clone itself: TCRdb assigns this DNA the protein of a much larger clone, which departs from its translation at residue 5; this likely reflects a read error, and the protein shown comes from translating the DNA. The CDR3 sequence is CACDAVGQHTDKLIF. The CDR3 DNA is TGTGCCTGTGACGCCGTGGGTCAACACACCGATAAACTCATCTTT. J is TRDJ1 and V is TRDV2, with D unclear. The CDR3 loop spans 15 amino acids. Looked up from germline, CDR1 is GEAIGNYY and CDR2 is EKD. V shed 3 bases and J shed 0 bases, with 13 bases lying between them.

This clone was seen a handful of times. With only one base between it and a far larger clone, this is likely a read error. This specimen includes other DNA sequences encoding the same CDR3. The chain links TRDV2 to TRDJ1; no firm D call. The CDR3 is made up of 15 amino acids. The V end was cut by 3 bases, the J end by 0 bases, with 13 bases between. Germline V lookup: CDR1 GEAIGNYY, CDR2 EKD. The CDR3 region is CACDPLGPYTDKLIF. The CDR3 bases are TGTGCCTGTGACCCCTTGGGTCCGTACACCGATAAACTCATCTTT.

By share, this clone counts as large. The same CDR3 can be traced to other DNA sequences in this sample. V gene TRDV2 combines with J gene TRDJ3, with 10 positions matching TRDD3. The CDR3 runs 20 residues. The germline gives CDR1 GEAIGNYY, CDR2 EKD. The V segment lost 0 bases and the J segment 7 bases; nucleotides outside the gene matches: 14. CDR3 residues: CACDTVISTVLGDDTRQMFF. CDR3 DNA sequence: TGTGCCTGTGACACCGTAATTTCCACGGTACTGGGGGATGACACCCGACAGATGTTTTTC.

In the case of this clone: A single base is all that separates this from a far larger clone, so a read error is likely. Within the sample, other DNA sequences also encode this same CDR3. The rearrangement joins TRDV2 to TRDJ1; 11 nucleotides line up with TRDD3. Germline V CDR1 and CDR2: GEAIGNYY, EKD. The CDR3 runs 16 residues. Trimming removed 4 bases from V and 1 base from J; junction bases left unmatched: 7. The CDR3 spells CACDTLGDTGTDKLIF. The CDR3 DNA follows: TGTGCCTGTGATACCCTGGGGGATACCGGCACCGATAAACTCATCTTT.